This is a list of T cell receptor beta chains from one sample in a study of T cells in Graves' hyperthyroidism and ophthalmopathy. TCRdb processed the multiplex PCR reads anew with MiXCR; each CDR3 protein has one entry. Among 370,000 or so distinct CDR3 sequences listed, 20% to 25% were seen once. Sequencing input: blood. Receptors originate from a man aged 45 to 65 with Graves' hyperthyroidism. Both conserved end residues are part of each CDR3. A D gene is named only where the DNA matches it firmly. Expanded clones are given a class, and other clones once, few, many or no size at all.

D gene: TRBD2
V gene: TRBV24-1
clone size: few
J gene: TRBJ2-5
CDR3 protein: CATSDSVAGSHGETQYF
CDR3 DNA: TGTGCCACCAGTGATTCGGTAGCGGGATCCCATGGAGAGACCCAGTACTTC

D gene: TRBD1
V gene: TRBV5-1
clone size: few
J gene: TRBJ1-1
CDR3 protein: CASSTPGQGAKAFF
CDR3 DNA: TGCGCCAGCAGCACCCCGGGACAGGGGGCGAAAGCTTTCTTT

D gene: TRBD1
V gene: TRBV2
clone size: NA
J gene: TRBJ1-2
CDR3 protein: CASSGQGYGCTF
CDR3 DNA: TGTGCCAGCAGTGGACAGGGGTATGGCTGCACCTTC

D gene: NA
V gene: TRBV28
clone size: NA
J gene: TRBJ2-7
CDR3 protein: CASSLGGHSNNEQYF
CDR3 DNA: TGTGCCAGCAGTTTGGGGGGACACTCGAACAACGAGCAGTACTTC

D gene: TRBD1
V gene: TRBV6-1
clone size: many
J gene: TRBJ2-5
CDR3 protein: CASSERGQGLSETQYF
CDR3 DNA: TGTGCCAGCAGTGAACGTGGACAGGGGCTGTCGGAGACCCAGTACTTC

D gene: NA
V gene: TRBV7-3
clone size: NA
J gene: TRBJ2-3
CDR3 protein: CASSLTNSGTQYF
CDR3 DNA: TGTGCCAGCAGCTTAACGAACTCCGGTACGCAGTATTTT

D gene: NA
V gene: TRBV7-3
clone size: few
J gene: TRBJ2-3
CDR3 protein: CASSRSGDTQYF
CDR3 DNA: TGTGCCAGCAGCCGCTCGGGGGATACGCAGTATTTT

D gene: NA
V gene: TRBV24-1
clone size: few
J gene: TRBJ2-3
CDR3 protein: CATSVGMGTDTQYF
CDR3 DNA: TGTGCCACCAGTGTGGGGATGGGGACAGATACGCAGTATTTT

D gene: NA
V gene: TRBV2
clone size: many
J gene: TRBJ1-5
CDR3 protein: CASSEMSGGQPQHF
CDR3 DNA: TGTGCCAGCAGTGAGATGTCGGGAGGACAGCCCCAGCATTTT

D gene: NA
V gene: TRBV18
clone size: few
J gene: TRBJ2-1
CDR3 protein: CASSQANPGLNEQFF
CDR3 DNA: TGTGCCAGCTCACAGGCTAACCCCGGGCTCAATGAGCAGTTCTTC

D gene: NA
V gene: TRBV13
clone size: NA
J gene: TRBJ2-1
CDR3 protein: CASSSRDGTIGEQFF
CDR3 DNA: TGTGCCAGCAGCTCCCGGGACGGGACAATCGGCGAGCAGTTCTTC

D gene: NA
V gene: TRBV12-3/TRBV12-4
clone size: few
J gene: TRBJ1-6
CDR3 protein: CASSPQGSRSPLHF
CDR3 DNA: TGTGCCAGCAGTCCCCAGGGTTCTCGTTCACCCCTCCACTTT

D gene: NA
V gene: TRBV2
clone size: few
J gene: TRBJ1-4
CDR3 protein: CASMRAATNEKLFF
CDR3 DNA: TGTGCCAGCATGAGGGCCGCAACTAATGAAAAACTGTTTTTT

D gene: NA
V gene: TRBV20-1
clone size: many
J gene: TRBJ2-7
CDR3 protein: CSATWGGDSYEQYF
CDR3 DNA: TGCAGTGCTACTTGGGGCGGGGACTCCTACGAGCAGTACTTC

D gene: NA
V gene: TRBV7-8
clone size: NA
J gene: TRBJ2-1
CDR3 protein: CASRETDPHEQFF
CDR3 DNA: TGTGCCAGCAGAGAAACGGACCCGCATGAGCAGTTCTTC

D gene: NA
V gene: TRBV12-3/TRBV12-4
clone size: many
J gene: TRBJ2-1
CDR3 protein: CASSFDTEQFF
CDR3 DNA: TGTGCCAGCAGTTTTGATACTGAGCAGTTCTTC

D gene: NA
V gene: TRBV12-3/TRBV12-4
clone size: few
J gene: TRBJ1-5
CDR3 protein: CASSLGGGLSQPQHF
CDR3 DNA: TGTGCCAGCAGTTTAGGGGGGGGTCTGAGTCAGCCCCAGCATTTT

D gene: NA
V gene: TRBV10-3
clone size: few
J gene: TRBJ2-7
CDR3 protein: CAISESWQYYEQYF
CDR3 DNA: TGTGCCATCAGTGAGTCTTGGCAATACTACGAGCAGTACTTC

D gene: NA
V gene: TRBV20-1
clone size: few
J gene: TRBJ2-3
CDR3 protein: CSARDGPSGTDTQYF
CDR3 DNA: TGCAGTGCTAGAGATGGGCCTAGCGGCACAGATACGCAGTATTTT

D gene: TRBD1
V gene: TRBV5-1
clone size: NA
J gene: TRBJ2-6
CDR3 protein: CASQGVAGANVLTF
CDR3 DNA: TGCGCCTCCCAGGGGGTCGCTGGGGCCAACGTCCTGACTTTC

D gene: TRBD2
V gene: TRBV12-3/TRBV12-4
clone size: many
J gene: TRBJ2-7
CDR3 protein: CASSWGGSDVEQYF
CDR3 DNA: TGTGCCAGCAGTTGGGGCGGGAGTGATGTAGAGCAGTACTTC

D gene: NA
V gene: TRBV24-1
clone size: NA
J gene: TRBJ2-2
CDR3 protein: CATRDPRGTGELFF
CDR3 DNA: TGTGCCACCAGGGACCCCAGAGGCACCGGGGAGCTGTTTTTT

D gene: NA
V gene: TRBV3-1
clone size: NA
J gene: TRBJ2-1
CDR3 protein: CASITDLNNEQFF
CDR3 DNA: TGTGCCAGCATCACCGACCTGAACAATGAGCAGTTCTTC

D gene: NA
V gene: TRBV4-1
clone size: few
J gene: TRBJ2-7
CDR3 protein: CASSQGDGRSHEQYF
CDR3 DNA: TGCGCCAGCAGCCAAGGGGACGGGAGATCCCACGAGCAGTACTTC

D gene: TRBD1
V gene: TRBV7-9
clone size: NA
J gene: TRBJ1-6
CDR3 protein: CASRYTRGQGSNLHF
CDR3 DNA: TGTGCCAGCAGGTACACGAGGGGACAGGGGTCCAACCTCCACTTT

D gene: NA
V gene: TRBV2
clone size: few
J gene: TRBJ2-5
CDR3 protein: CASSEDLEETQYF
CDR3 DNA: TGTGCCAGCAGTGAGGACCTGGAGGAGACCCAGTACTTC

D gene: NA
V gene: TRBV6-5
clone size: NA
J gene: TRBJ1-5
CDR3 protein: CASSYDRGRNQPQHF
CDR3 DNA: TGTGCCAGCAGTTACGATCGGGGGCGGAATCAGCCCCAGCATTTT

D gene: NA
V gene: TRBV3-1
clone size: NA
J gene: TRBJ2-7
CDR3 protein: CASSHSPPRHYEQYF
CDR3 DNA: TGTGCCAGCAGCCATAGTCCTCCAAGACACTACGAGCAGTACTTC

D gene: NA
V gene: TRBV10-3
clone size: NA
J gene: TRBJ1-2
CDR3 protein: CAINAPGDEPYGYTF
CDR3 DNA: TGTGCCATCAATGCCCCAGGGGACGAACCTTATGGCTACACCTTC

D gene: NA
V gene: TRBV29-1
clone size: NA
J gene: TRBJ1-1
CDR3 protein: CSAQDRNTEAFF
CDR3 DNA: TGCAGCGCCCAGGACAGAAACACTGAAGCTTTCTTT

D gene: NA
V gene: TRBV27
clone size: few
J gene: TRBJ2-5
CDR3 protein: CASTPEWGAGETQYF
CDR3 DNA: TGTGCCAGCACCCCTGAATGGGGGGCCGGGGAGACCCAGTACTTC

D gene: NA
V gene: TRBV15
clone size: NA
J gene: TRBJ2-3
CDR3 protein: CATSRARGTAHTDTQYF
CDR3 DNA: TGTGCCACCAGCAGAGCCCGCGGGACAGCCCACACAGATACGCAGTATTTT

D gene: TRBD2
V gene: TRBV11-2
clone size: NA
J gene: TRBJ2-3
CDR3 protein: CASSPGTSPSTDTQYF
CDR3 DNA: TGTGCCAGCAGCCCCGGGACTAGCCCGAGCACAGATACGCAGTATTTT

D gene: NA
V gene: TRBV7-2
clone size: NA
J gene: TRBJ1-5
CDR3 protein: CASSLPENNQPQHF
CDR3 DNA: TGTGCCAGCAGCTTACCTGAGAACAATCAGCCCCAGCATTTT

D gene: NA
V gene: TRBV5-1
clone size: NA
J gene: TRBJ2-2
CDR3 protein: CASALQGTGELFF
CDR3 DNA: TGCGCCAGCGCCCTTCAGGGGACCGGGGAGCTGTTTTTT

D gene: NA
V gene: TRBV11-3
clone size: few
J gene: TRBJ1-4
CDR3 protein: CASSLRDLGTNEKLFF
CDR3 DNA: TGTGCCAGCAGCTTGCGAGACCTTGGTACGAATGAAAAACTGTTTTTT

D gene: TRBD2
V gene: TRBV12-3/TRBV12-4
clone size: many
J gene: TRBJ2-7
CDR3 protein: CASRESGRGFEQYF
CDR3 DNA: TGTGCCAGCAGAGAGAGCGGGAGAGGCTTCGAGCAGTACTTC

D gene: TRBD1
V gene: TRBV12-3/TRBV12-4
clone size: few
J gene: TRBJ2-5
CDR3 protein: CASSEIVQGADETQYF
CDR3 DNA: TGTGCCAGCAGCGAAATCGTACAGGGGGCAGATGAGACCCAGTACTTC

D gene: TRBD2
V gene: TRBV11-3
clone size: few
J gene: TRBJ2-1
CDR3 protein: CASRYASGKYNEQFF
CDR3 DNA: TGTGCCAGCAGGTATGCTAGCGGGAAATACAATGAGCAGTTCTTC

D gene: NA
V gene: TRBV4-1
clone size: NA
J gene: TRBJ2-6
CDR3 protein: CASSQPTGLANVLTF
CDR3 DNA: TGCGCCAGCAGCCAACCCACAGGGTTAGCCAACGTCCTGACTTTC

D gene: NA
V gene: TRBV30
clone size: NA
J gene: TRBJ2-5
CDR3 protein: CAWSRQETQYF
CDR3 DNA: TGTGCCTGGAGTAGGCAAGAGACCCAGTACTTC

D gene: TRBD2
V gene: TRBV7-7
clone size: few
J gene: TRBJ2-1
CDR3 protein: CASSLVAGAPNEQFF
CDR3 DNA: TGTGCTAGCAGCTTAGTGGCGGGAGCCCCCAATGAGCAGTTCTTC

D gene: NA
V gene: TRBV6-2/TRBV6-3
clone size: few
J gene: TRBJ2-2
CDR3 protein: CASSPTIRLGNTGELFF
CDR3 DNA: TGTGCCAGCAGTCCGACGATTCGACTGGGGAACACCGGGGAGCTGTTTTTT

D gene: NA
V gene: TRBV18
clone size: NA
J gene: TRBJ2-7
CDR3 protein: CASSPKHGTYEQYF
CDR3 DNA: TGTGCCAGCTCACCGAAACACGGAACCTACGAGCAGTACTTC

D gene: NA
V gene: TRBV7-9
clone size: many
J gene: TRBJ2-7
CDR3 protein: CASSLVRELHEQYF
CDR3 DNA: TGTGCCAGCAGCTTAGTCAGGGAACTCCACGAGCAGTACTTC

D gene: NA
V gene: TRBV20-1
clone size: NA
J gene: TRBJ2-7
CDR3 protein: CSASGYSSYEQYF
CDR3 DNA: TGCAGTGCTAGTGGTTACAGCTCCTACGAGCAGTACTTC

D gene: NA
V gene: TRBV15
clone size: NA
J gene: TRBJ2-3
CDR3 protein: CATSRDLALDTQYF
CDR3 DNA: TGTGCCACCAGCAGAGATCTCGCGTTAGATACGCAGTATTTT

D gene: NA
V gene: TRBV7-9
clone size: NA
J gene: TRBJ2-5
CDR3 protein: CASSLVMGSDQETQYF
CDR3 DNA: TGTGCCAGCAGCCTTGTCATGGGTAGCGACCAAGAGACCCAGTACTTC

D gene: NA
V gene: TRBV4-2
clone size: few
J gene: TRBJ2-7
CDR3 protein: CASSPTDPPYEQYF
CDR3 DNA: TGTGCCAGCAGCCCAACGGACCCGCCCTACGAGCAGTACTTC

D gene: NA
V gene: TRBV2
clone size: many
J gene: TRBJ2-1
CDR3 protein: CASSEEGLEQFF
CDR3 DNA: TGTGCCAGCAGTGAAGAAGGATTGGAGCAGTTCTTC

D gene: NA
V gene: TRBV20-1
clone size: many
J gene: TRBJ2-3
CDR3 protein: CSAIDEVPDTQYF
CDR3 DNA: TGCAGTGCTATTGACGAGGTCCCAGATACGCAGTATTTT

D gene: NA
V gene: TRBV6-1
clone size: NA
J gene: TRBJ2-3
CDR3 protein: CASSEGDADTQYF
CDR3 DNA: TGTGCCAGCAGTGAAGGAGACGCAGATACGCAGTATTTT

D gene: TRBD1
V gene: TRBV19
clone size: NA
J gene: TRBJ1-1
CDR3 protein: CASSSRQGGNTEAFF
CDR3 DNA: TGTGCCAGTAGTTCCCGACAGGGAGGGAACACTGAAGCTTTCTTT

D gene: TRBD2
V gene: TRBV5-5
clone size: few
J gene: TRBJ2-7
CDR3 protein: CASSLAASGANEQYF
CDR3 DNA: TGTGCCAGCAGCTTGGCAGCTAGCGGGGCAAACGAGCAGTACTTC

D gene: TRBD1
V gene: TRBV5-6
clone size: NA
J gene: TRBJ1-2
CDR3 protein: CASSRDRTGGYTF
CDR3 DNA: TGTGCCAGCAGCCGGGACAGGACGGGAGGCTACACCTTC

D gene: TRBD2
V gene: TRBV12-3/TRBV12-4
clone size: few
J gene: TRBJ2-1
CDR3 protein: CASSPHQSGNNEQFF
CDR3 DNA: TGTGCCAGCAGCCCACATCAGAGCGGGAACAATGAGCAGTTCTTC

D gene: TRBD1
V gene: TRBV28
clone size: NA
J gene: TRBJ2-1
CDR3 protein: CASRKTGGNVYEQFF
CDR3 DNA: TGTGCCAGCAGAAAAACAGGGGGGAATGTTTACGAGCAGTTCTTC

D gene: NA
V gene: TRBV6-2/TRBV6-3
clone size: NA
J gene: TRBJ1-4
CDR3 protein: CASSSEGRELFF
CDR3 DNA: TGTGCCAGCAGTTCCGAGGGAAGAGAACTGTTTTTT